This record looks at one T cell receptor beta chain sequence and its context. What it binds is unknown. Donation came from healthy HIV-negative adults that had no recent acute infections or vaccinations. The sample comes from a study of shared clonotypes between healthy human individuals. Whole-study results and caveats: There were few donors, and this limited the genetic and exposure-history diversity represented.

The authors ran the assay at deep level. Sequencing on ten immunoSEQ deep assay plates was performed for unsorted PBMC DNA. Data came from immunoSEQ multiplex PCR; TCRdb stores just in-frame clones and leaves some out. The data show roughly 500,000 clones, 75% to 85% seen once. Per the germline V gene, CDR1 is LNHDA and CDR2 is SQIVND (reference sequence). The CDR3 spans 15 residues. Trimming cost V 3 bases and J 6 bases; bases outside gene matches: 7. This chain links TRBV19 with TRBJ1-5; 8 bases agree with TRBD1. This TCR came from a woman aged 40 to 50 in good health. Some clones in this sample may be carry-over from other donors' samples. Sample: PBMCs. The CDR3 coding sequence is TGTGCCAGTAGTATCGGGCAGGGGGCGCGTCAGCCCCAGCATTTT. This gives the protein CASSIGQGARQPQHF.